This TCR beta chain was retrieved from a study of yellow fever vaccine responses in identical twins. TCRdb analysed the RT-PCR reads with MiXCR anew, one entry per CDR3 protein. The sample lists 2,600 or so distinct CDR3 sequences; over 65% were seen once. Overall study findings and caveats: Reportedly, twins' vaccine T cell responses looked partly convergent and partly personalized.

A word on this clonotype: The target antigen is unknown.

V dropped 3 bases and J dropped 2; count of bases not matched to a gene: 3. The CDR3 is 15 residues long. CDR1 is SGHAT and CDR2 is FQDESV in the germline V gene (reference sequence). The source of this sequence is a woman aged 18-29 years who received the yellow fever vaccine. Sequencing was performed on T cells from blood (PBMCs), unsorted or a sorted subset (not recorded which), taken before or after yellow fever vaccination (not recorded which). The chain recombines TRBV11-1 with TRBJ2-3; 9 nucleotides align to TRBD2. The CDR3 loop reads CASSLASGATDTQYF. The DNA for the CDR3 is TGTGCCAGCAGCTTGGCTAGCGGGGCCACAGATACGCAGTATTTT.